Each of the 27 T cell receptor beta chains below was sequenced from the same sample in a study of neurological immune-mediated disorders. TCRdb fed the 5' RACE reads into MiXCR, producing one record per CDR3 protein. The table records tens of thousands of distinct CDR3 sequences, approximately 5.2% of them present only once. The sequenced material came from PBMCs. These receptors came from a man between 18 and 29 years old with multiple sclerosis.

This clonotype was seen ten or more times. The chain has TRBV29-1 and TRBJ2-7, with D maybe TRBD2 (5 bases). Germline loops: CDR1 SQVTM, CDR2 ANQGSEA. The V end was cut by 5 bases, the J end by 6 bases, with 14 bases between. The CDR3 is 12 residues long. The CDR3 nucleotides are TGCAGCGTTAAAAGGACTCATTTCGAGCAGTACTTC. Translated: CSVKRTHFEQYF.

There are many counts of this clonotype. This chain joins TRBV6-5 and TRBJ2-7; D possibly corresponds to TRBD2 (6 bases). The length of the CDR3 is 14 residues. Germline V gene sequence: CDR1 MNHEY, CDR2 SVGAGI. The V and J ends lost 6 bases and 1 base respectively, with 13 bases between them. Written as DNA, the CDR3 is TGTGCCAGCAGAACTAGCCGTTATTCCTACGAGCAGTACTTC. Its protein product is CASRTSRYSYEQYF.

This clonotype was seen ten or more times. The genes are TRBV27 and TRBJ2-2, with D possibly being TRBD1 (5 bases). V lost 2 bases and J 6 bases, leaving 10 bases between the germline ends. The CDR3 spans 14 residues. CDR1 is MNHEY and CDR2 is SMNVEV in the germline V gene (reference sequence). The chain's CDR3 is CASSLGRAAGELFF. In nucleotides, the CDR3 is TGTGCCAGCAGTTTAGGCAGGGCGGCCGGGGAGCTGTTTTTT.

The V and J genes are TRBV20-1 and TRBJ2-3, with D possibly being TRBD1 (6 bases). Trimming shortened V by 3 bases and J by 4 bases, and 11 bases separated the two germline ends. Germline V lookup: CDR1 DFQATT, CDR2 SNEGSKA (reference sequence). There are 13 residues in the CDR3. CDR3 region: CSASKNRADTQYF. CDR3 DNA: TGCAGTGCTAGCAAAAACAGGGCAGATACGCAGTATTTT.

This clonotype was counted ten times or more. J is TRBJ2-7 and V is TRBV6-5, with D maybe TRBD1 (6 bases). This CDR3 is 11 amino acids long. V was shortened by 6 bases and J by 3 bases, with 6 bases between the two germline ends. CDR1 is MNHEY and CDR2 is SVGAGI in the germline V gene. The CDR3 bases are TGTGCCAGCAGGACAGGCTACGAGCAGTACTTC. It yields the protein CASRTGYEQYF.

The DNA of the CDR3 is TGCAGTGCTAGTGGGACAGGGGACGAGCAGTACTTC. It encodes CSASGTGDEQYF. V usage is TRBV20-1 and J usage is TRBJ2-7; 10 bases agree with TRBD1. This CDR3 is 12 amino acids long. CDR1 and CDR2 from the germline V gene are DFQATT and SNEGSKA (reference sequence). V lost 3 bases to trimming and J lost 5 bases; unmatched junction nucleotides: 1.

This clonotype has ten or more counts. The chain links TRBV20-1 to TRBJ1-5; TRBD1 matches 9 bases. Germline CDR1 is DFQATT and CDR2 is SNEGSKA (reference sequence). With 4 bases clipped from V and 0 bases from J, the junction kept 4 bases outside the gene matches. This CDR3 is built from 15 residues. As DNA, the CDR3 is TGCAGTGCTACAACAGGGGGCTATAGCAATCAGCCCCAGCATTTT. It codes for CSATTGGYSNQPQHF.

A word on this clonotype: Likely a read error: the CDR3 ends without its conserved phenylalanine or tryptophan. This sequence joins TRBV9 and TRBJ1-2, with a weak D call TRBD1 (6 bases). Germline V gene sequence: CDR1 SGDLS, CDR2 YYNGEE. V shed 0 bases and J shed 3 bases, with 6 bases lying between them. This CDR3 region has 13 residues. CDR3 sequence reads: CASSVAGDYGYTN. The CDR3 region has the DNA TGTGCCAGCAGCGTAGCAGGGGACTATGGCTACACCAAC.

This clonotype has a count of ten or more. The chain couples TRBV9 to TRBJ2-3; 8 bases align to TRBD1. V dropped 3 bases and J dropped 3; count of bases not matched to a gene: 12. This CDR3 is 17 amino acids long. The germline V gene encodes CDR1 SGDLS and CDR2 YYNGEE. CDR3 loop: CASSGLSRGRLTDTQYF. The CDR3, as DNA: TGTGCCAGCAGCGGGCTGTCCAGGGGGCGCTTGACAGATACGCAGTATTTT.

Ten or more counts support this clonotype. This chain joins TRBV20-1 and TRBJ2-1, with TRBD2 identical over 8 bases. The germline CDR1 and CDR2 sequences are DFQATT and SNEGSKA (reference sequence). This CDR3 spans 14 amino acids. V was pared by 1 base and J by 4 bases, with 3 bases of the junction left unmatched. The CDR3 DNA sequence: TGCAGTGCTAGAGCGGGACTAGGGTACAATGAGCAGTTCTTC. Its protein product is CSARAGLGYNEQFF.

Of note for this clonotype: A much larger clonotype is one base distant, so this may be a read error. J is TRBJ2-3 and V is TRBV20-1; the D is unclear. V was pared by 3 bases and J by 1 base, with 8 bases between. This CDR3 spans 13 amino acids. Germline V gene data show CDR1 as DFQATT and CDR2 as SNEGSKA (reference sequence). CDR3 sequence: CSARVYGTDTQYF. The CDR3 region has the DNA TGCAGTGCTAGGGTCTATGGCACAGATACGCAGTATTTT.

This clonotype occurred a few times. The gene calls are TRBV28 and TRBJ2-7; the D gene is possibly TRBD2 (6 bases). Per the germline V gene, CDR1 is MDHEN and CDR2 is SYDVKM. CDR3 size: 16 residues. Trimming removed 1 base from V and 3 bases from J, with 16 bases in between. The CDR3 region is CASSLFRRGPLYEQYF. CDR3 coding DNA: TGTGCCAGCAGTTTATTTAGGAGGGGCCCCCTCTACGAGCAGTACTTC.

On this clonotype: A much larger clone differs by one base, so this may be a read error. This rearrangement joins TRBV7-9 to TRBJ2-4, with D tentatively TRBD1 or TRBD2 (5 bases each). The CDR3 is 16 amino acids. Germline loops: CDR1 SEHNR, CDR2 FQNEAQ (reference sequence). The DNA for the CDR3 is TGTGCCAGCAGCTTAGGGGCAGGGCTAGCCAAAAAAATTCAGTACTTC. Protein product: CASSLGAGLAKKIQYF.

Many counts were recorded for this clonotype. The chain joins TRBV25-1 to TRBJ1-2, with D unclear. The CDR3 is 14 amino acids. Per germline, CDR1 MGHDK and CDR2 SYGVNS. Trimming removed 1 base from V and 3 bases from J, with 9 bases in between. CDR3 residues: CASSESPPYYGYTF. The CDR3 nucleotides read TGTGCCAGCAGTGAATCTCCCCCCTACTATGGCTACACCTTC.

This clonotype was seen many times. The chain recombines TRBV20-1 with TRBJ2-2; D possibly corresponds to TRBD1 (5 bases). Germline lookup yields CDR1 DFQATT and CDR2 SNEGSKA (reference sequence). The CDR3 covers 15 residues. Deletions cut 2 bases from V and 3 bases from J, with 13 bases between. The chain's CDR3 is CSARNGHQDTGELFF. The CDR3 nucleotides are TGCAGTGCTAGAAACGGACACCAGGACACCGGGGAGCTGTTTTTT.

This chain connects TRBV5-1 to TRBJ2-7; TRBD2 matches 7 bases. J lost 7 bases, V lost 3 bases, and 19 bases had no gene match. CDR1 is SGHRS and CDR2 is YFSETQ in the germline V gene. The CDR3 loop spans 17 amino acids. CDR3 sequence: CASSSAASTGGRNEQYF. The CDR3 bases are TGCGCCAGCAGCTCGGCCGCTAGCACGGGAGGTAGGAATGAGCAGTACTTC.

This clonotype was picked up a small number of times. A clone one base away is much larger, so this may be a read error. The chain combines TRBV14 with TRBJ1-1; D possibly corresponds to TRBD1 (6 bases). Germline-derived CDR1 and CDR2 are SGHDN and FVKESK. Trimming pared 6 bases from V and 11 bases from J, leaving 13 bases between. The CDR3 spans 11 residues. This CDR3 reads CASRPGVCAFF. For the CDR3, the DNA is TGTGCCAGCAGACCAGGGGTGTGTGCTTTCTTT.

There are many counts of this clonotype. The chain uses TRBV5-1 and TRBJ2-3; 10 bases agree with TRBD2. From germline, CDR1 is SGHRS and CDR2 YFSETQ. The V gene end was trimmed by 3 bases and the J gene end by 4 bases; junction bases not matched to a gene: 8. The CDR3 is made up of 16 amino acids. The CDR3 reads CASSWAVGTSADTQYF. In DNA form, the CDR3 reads TGCGCCAGCAGCTGGGCGGTGGGGACTAGCGCAGATACGCAGTATTTT.

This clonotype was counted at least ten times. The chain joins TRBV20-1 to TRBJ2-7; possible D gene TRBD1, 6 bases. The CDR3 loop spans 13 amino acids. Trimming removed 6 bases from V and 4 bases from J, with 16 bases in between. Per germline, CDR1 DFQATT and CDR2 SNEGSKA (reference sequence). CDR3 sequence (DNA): TGCAGTGCCGCCCGGGACATCAGTTACGAGCAGTACTTC. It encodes CSAARDISYEQYF.

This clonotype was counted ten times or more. CDR3 sequence reads: CASSSGTGVSYEQYF. The CDR3 DNA sequence: TGTGCCAGCAGCTCCGGGACAGGGGTCTCCTACGAGCAGTACTTC. The chain links TRBV7-2 to TRBJ2-7, with TRBD1 identical over 10 bases. This CDR3 contains 15 residues. V lost 4 bases to trimming and J lost 0 bases; unmatched junction nucleotides: 3. Per the germline V gene, CDR1 is SGHTA and CDR2 is FQGNSA.

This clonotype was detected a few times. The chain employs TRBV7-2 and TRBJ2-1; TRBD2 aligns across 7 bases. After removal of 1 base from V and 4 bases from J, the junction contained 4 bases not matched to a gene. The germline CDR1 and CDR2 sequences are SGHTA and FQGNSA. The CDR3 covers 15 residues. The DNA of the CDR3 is TGTGCCAGCAGCTTAGGTGATAGCGGGTACAATGAGCAGTTCTTC. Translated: CASSLGDSGYNEQFF. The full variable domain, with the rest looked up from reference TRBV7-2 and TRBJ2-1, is GAGVSQSPSNKVTEKGKDVELRCDPISGHTALYWYRQSLGQGLEFLIYFQGNSAPDKSGLPSDRFSAERTGGSVSTLTIQRTQQEDSAVYLCASSLGDSGYNEQFFGPGTRLTVL.

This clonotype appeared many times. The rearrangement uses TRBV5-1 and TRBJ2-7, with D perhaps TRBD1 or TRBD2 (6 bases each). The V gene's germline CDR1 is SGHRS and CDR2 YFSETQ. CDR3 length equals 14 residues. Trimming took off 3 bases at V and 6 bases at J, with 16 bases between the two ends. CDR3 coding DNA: TGCGCCAGCAGCTGGGGACAAGGGAGGTCCGAGCAGTACTTC. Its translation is CASSWGQGRSEQYF.

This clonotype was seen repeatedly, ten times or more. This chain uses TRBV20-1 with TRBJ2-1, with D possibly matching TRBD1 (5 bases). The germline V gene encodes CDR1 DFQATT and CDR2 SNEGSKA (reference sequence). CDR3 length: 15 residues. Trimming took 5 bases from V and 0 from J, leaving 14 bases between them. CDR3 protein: CSAATTGPSYNEQFF. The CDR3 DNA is TGCAGTGCTGCTACCACAGGTCCCTCCTACAATGAGCAGTTCTTC.

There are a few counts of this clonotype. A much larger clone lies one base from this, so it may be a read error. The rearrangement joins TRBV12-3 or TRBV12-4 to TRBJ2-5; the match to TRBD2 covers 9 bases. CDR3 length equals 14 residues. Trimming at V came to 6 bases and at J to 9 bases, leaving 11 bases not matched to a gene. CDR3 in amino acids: CASRPGIAGVSQYF. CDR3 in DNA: TGTGCCAGCAGACCCGGAATAGCGGGAGTGTCCCAGTACTTC.

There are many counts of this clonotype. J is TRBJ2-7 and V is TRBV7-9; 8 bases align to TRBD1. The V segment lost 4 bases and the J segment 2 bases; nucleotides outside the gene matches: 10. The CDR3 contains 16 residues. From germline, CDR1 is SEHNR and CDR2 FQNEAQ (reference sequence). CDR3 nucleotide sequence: TGTGCCAGCAGCTCAAATCCGGGACAGGAAGCCTACGAGCAGTACTTC. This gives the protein CASSSNPGQEAYEQYF.

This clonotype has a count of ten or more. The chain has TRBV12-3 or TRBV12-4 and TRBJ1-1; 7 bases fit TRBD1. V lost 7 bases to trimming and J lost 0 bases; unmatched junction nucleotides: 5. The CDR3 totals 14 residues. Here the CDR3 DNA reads TGTGCCAGCACCCCAGGACAGGTGAACACTGAAGCTTTCTTT. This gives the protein CASTPGQVNTEAFF.

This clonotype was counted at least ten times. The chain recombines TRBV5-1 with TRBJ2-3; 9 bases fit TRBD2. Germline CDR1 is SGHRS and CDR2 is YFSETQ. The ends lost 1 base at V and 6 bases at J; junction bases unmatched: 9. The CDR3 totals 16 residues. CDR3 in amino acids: CASSLKGLAGYDTQYF. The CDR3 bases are TGCGCCAGCAGCTTGAAAGGTCTAGCGGGATATGATACGCAGTATTTT.